Below, 23 T cell receptor beta chains from the same sample are listed, as sequenced in a study of patients with pleural tuberculosis. TCRdb called the reads again in MiXCR, with one record for every CDR3 protein. The data hold around 50,000 distinct CDR3 sequences, with under 8.5% observed a single time. These receptors all come from a human donor with pleural tuberculosis.

V is TRBV19 and J is TRBJ1-2; 10 bases fit TRBD1. CDR1 LNHDA and CDR2 SQIVND come from the germline V gene (reference sequence). There are 15 residues in the CDR3. V dropped 5 bases and J dropped 13; count of bases not matched to a gene: 16. CDR3 protein: CASSPRPGQGTVRTF. DNA of the CDR3: TGTGCCAGTAGTCCTCGACCGGGACAGGGGACAGTTCGCACCTTC.

As to this clonotype: A much larger clone lies a single base off, so this may be a read error. The CDR3 carries no conserved terminal phenylalanine or tryptophan, so it likely arises from a read error. The chain links TRBV11-1 to TRBJ2-4; perhaps TRBD1 as D (6 bases). The CDR3 sequence is 12 residues long. CDR1 SGHAT and CDR2 FQDESV come from the germline V gene (reference sequence). V lost 6 bases to trimming and J lost 11 bases, with 14 bases between them. The CDR3 region is CASRTGTTVQYY. The CDR3 bases are TGTGCCAGCAGGACCGGGACAACGGTTCAGTACTAC.

The sample holds many counts of this clonotype. The chain has TRBV12-3 or TRBV12-4 and TRBJ2-3, with 8 bases matching TRBD2. Germline trimming cut 6 bases from V and 0 bases from J; bases unmatched to any gene: 5. CDR3 length: 15 residues. CDR3: CASSSSGRSTDTQYF. CDR3 sequence (DNA): TGTGCCAGCAGCTCCAGCGGGAGAAGCACAGATACGCAGTATTTT.

This clonotype turned up a few times. This chain connects TRBV28 to TRBJ2-5; unclear D gene. Deletions cut 2 bases from V and 1 base from J, with 14 bases between. The CDR3 consists of 16 residues. CDR1 and CDR2 from the germline V gene are MDHEN and SYDVKM. CDR3 in amino acids: CASSLAYKPFQETQYF. CDR3 coding DNA: TGTGCCAGCAGTTTAGCCTACAAGCCCTTCCAAGAGACCCAGTACTTC.

This chain connects TRBV18 to TRBJ2-7, with D perhaps TRBD1 (5 bases). Trimming removed 4 bases from V and 7 bases from J, with 20 bases in between. This CDR3 region has 15 residues. CDR1 and CDR2 (germline): KGHSH, LQKENI. The CDR3 DNA sequence: TGTGCCAGCTCACAGACAGCCTCAAACCCCCTGGAGCAGTACTTC. This sequence encodes CASSQTASNPLEQYF. The variable domain in full, completed from reference TRBV18 and TRBJ2-7, reads NAGVMQNPRHLVRRRGQEARLRCSPMKGHSHVYWYRQLPEEGLKFMVYLQKENIIDESGMPKERFSAEFPKEGPSILRIQQVVRGDSAAYFCASSQTASNPLEQYFGPGTRLTVT.

The table lists this clonotype with a few counts. This chain links TRBV5-1 with TRBJ2-7; 7 bases agree with TRBD1. The length of the CDR3 is 14 residues. Germline V gene sequence: CDR1 SGHRS, CDR2 YFSETQ. V trimming: 4 bases; J trimming: 4 bases; junction bases outside the gene matches: 8. Here the CDR3 reads CASSLRDSGYEQYF. CDR3 nucleotides: TGCGCCAGCAGCCTCCGGGACAGCGGTTACGAGCAGTACTTC.

This clonotype occurred many times. This sequence joins TRBV11-1 and TRBJ1-1; D not resolved. CDR3 length: 14 residues. Germline V gene sequence: CDR1 SGHAT, CDR2 FQDESV (reference sequence). V lost 1 base, J lost 2 bases, and 8 bases lay in between. The CDR3 is CASSLVRFNTEAFF. CDR3 coding DNA: TGTGCCAGCAGCTTAGTACGTTTCAACACTGAAGCTTTCTTT. Full variable domain (rest looked up from reference TRBV11-1 and TRBJ1-1): EAEVAQSPRYKITEKSQAVAFWCDPISGHATLYWYRQILGQGPELLVQFQDESVVDDSQLPKDRFSAERLKGVDSTLKIQPAELGDSAMYLCASSLVRFNTEAFFGQGTRLTVV.

This clonotype was picked up many times. The chain recombines TRBV28 with TRBJ1-2; D uncertain. V was trimmed by 5 bases and J by 4 bases, leaving 5 bases between them. Germline V lookup: CDR1 MDHEN, CDR2 SYDVKM. This CDR3 has 11 residues. For the CDR3, the DNA is TGTGCCAGCAGTGGCCTCTATGGCTACACCTTC. Amino acid sequence: CASSGLYGYTF.

This clonotype was detected ten times or more. The chain is built from TRBV12-3 or TRBV12-4 and TRBJ2-5, with 8 bases aligning to TRBD2. J was trimmed by 5 bases and V by 6 bases; bases with no gene match: 11. The CDR3 runs to 15 residues. CDR3 nucleotides: TGTGCCAGCAGAAACCCGGGACTAGACGCGGAGACCCAGTACTTC. Its protein is CASRNPGLDAETQYF.

The table lists this clonotype with many counts. V is TRBV25-1 and J is TRBJ2-1, with D maybe TRBD2 (5 bases). The CDR3 extends over 16 amino acids. V lost 6 bases and J 5 bases, leaving 20 bases between the germline ends. Germline CDR1 reads MGHDK; CDR2 reads SYGVNS. Written as DNA, the CDR3 is TGTGCCAGCAGGCCTAGCTCGGGTGCCGGAAACAATGAGCAGTTCTTC. Amino acids: CASRPSSGAGNNEQFF.

This clonotype was recorded a few times. V is TRBV6-1 and J is TRBJ2-7; 11 positions agree with TRBD2. Trimming cost V 4 bases and J 3 bases; bases outside gene matches: 5. The germline V gene encodes CDR1 MNHNS and CDR2 SASEGT. There are 15 residues in the CDR3. The CDR3 DNA reads as TGTGCCAGCAGTGCCGGGACTAGCGGTCGCTACGAGCAGTACTTC. This encodes CASSAGTSGRYEQYF.

This clonotype was recorded many times. The chain employs TRBV19 and TRBJ1-5; D is unclear. This CDR3 is built from 16 residues. CDR1 is LNHDA and CDR2 is SQIVND in the germline V gene (reference sequence). Trimming removed 5 bases from V and 5 bases from J, with 19 bases in between. The CDR3 bases are TGTGCCAGTAGTGTCCTCTTGGGAGAGGGTCATCAGCCCCAGCATTTT. It yields the protein CASSVLLGEGHQPQHF.

J is TRBJ2-2 and V is TRBV7-3; a weak D match, TRBD2 (5 bases). The CDR3 runs to 15 residues. CDR1 and CDR2 (germline): SGHTA, FQGTGA. V lost 3 bases, J lost 6 bases, and 14 bases lay in between. The CDR3 here is CASSFTTAGSGELFF. In DNA form, the CDR3 reads TGTGCCAGCAGCTTTACAACCGCGGGTTCCGGGGAGCTGTTTTTT.

This clonotype was seen many times. This chain links TRBV19 with TRBJ2-2; D not certain. Trimming removed 9 bases from V and 7 bases from J, with 9 bases in between. Per germline, CDR1 LNHDA and CDR2 SQIVND (reference sequence). The CDR3 covers 11 residues. The CDR3 DNA sequence: TGTGCCAGCTCCCCGGGCGGGGAGCTGTTTTTT. Translating it yields CASSPGGELFF.

This clonotype appeared many times. V is TRBV18 and J is TRBJ1-2, with D perhaps TRBD1 (5 bases). With 2 bases removed from V and 8 bases from J, the gap between germline ends came to 12 bases. The CDR3 sequence is 13 residues long. Germline V gene sequence: CDR1 KGHSH, CDR2 LQKENI. As DNA, the CDR3 is TGTGCCAGCTCACCATTCAGGGAGGGAGGCTACACCTTC. This translates into CASSPFREGGYTF.

This clonotype was seen repeatedly, ten times or more. The chain is built from TRBV25-1 and TRBJ1-5; TRBD1 is a possible D gene (5 bases). The CDR3 runs to 17 residues. Deletions cut 5 bases from V and 2 bases from J, with 19 bases between. CDR1 is MGHDK, CDR2 SYGVNS, per germline. CDR3 in amino acids: CASSLYRGVTGNQPQHF. For the CDR3, the DNA is TGTGCCAGCAGTCTCTACCGGGGGGTTACGGGCAATCAGCCCCAGCATTTT.

This clonotype was seen ten or more times. CDR3 in amino acids: CASSPRQLEAFF. The CDR3 nucleotides are TGTGCCAGCTCGCCAAGACAGCTTGAAGCTTTCTTT. This chain links TRBV18 with TRBJ1-1, with TRBD1 as a possible D gene (5 bases). This CDR3 is 12 amino acids long. Looked up from germline, CDR1 is KGHSH and CDR2 is LQKENI. The V gene lost 6 bases and the J gene lost 7 bases, with 12 bases spanning the gap.

This clonotype was observed many times. This chain uses TRBV4-2 with TRBJ2-3; D unresolved. This CDR3 has 13 amino acids. V gave up 4 bases and J gave up 3 bases, with 8 bases separating them. Per the germline V gene, CDR1 is LGHNA and CDR2 is YNFKEQ. DNA of the CDR3: TGTGCCAGCAGCCCCCTAGGGACAGATACGCAGTATTTT. This sequence encodes CASSPLGTDTQYF.

This clonotype has ten or more counts. The CDR3, as DNA: TGCAGTGCTCGAGGGACTAGCGGGAGCGGGGAGACCCAGTACTTC. This codes for CSARGTSGSGETQYF. The rearrangement joins TRBV20-1 to TRBJ2-5, with 14 positions matching TRBD2. J was trimmed by 5 bases and V by 5 bases; bases with no gene match: 7. This CDR3 spans 15 amino acids. CDR1 is DFQATT, CDR2 SNEGSKA, per germline (reference sequence).

This clonotype appeared many times. The rearrangement joins TRBV29-1 to TRBJ1-1; D perhaps matches TRBD1 (5 bases). Germline lookup yields CDR1 SQVTM and CDR2 ANQGSEA. This CDR3 spans 12 amino acids. V was shortened by 7 bases and J by 0 bases, with 9 bases between the two germline ends. The CDR3 DNA is TGCAGCGCCGACAGCCTGAACACTGAAGCTTTCTTT. Translated, it gives CSADSLNTEAFF.

This clonotype was observed many times. The genes are TRBV20-1 and TRBJ2-1; D gene uncertain. CDR3 size: 13 residues. Germline CDR1 reads DFQATT; CDR2 reads SNEGSKA (reference sequence). Trimming stripped 0 bases from V and 3 bases from J, with 6 bases between. The CDR3 here is CSARDWDYNEQFF. Written as DNA, the CDR3 is TGCAGTGCTAGAGACTGGGACTACAATGAGCAGTTCTTC.

This clonotype was seen many times. The chain couples TRBV12-3 or TRBV12-4 to TRBJ2-1; 7 nucleotides agree with TRBD2. The CDR3 has 16 amino acids. With 5 bases clipped from V and 1 base from J, the junction kept 8 bases outside the gene matches. In DNA form, the CDR3 reads TGTGCCAGCAGTCCTAAGCGGGATAGGTCCTACAATGAGCAGTTCTTC. It encodes CASSPKRDRSYNEQFF.

V is TRBV4-2 and J is TRBJ2-3, with 11 bases lining up with TRBD1. The germline V gene has CDR1 LGHNA and CDR2 YNFKEQ. J lost 5 bases, V lost 8 bases, and 3 bases had no gene match. The CDR3 sequence is 13 residues long. The CDR3, as DNA: TGTGCCAGCTCGGACAGGGGGCTAGATACGCAGTATTTT. Translated: CASSDRGLDTQYF.